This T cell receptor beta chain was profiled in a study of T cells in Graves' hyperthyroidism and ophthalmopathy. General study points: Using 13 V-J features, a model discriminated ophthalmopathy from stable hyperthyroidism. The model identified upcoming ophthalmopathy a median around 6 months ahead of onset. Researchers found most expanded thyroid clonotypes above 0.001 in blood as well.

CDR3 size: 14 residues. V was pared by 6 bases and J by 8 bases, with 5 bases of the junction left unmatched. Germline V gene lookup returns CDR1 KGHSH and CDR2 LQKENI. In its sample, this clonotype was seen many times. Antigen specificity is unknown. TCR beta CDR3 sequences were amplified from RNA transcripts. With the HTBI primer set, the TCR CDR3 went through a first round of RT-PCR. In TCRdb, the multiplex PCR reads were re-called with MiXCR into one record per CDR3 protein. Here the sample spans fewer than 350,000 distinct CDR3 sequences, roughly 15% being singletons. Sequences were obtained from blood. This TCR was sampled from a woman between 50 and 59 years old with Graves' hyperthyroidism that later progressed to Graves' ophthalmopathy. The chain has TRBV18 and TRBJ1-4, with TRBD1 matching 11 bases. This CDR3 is CASSPGQGAEKLFF. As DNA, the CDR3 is TGTGCCAGCTCGCCCGGACAGGGGGCAGAAAAACTGTTTTTT.